This entry features one T cell receptor (beta chain) sequence. Its antigen is as yet unknown. The source of the sample is a study of cytomegalovirus exposure and HLA in healthy donors. PCR involved 60 Vbeta and 13 Jbeta primers. The repertoire was sequenced with immunoSEQ multiplex PCR; TCRdb's copy has only in-frame clones and lacks some. Of around 210,000 clones listed, around four fifths were seen once; the top ten hold 1.5% to 2%. CDR3 size: 14 residues. Findings and limits, study-wide: Reports indicated that the classifier achieved high specificity and sensitivity in diagnosing cytomegalovirus status. Specificity of a few CMV-associated chains for CMV antigens was verified in vitro.

The chain has TRBV21-1 and TRBJ1-5; TRBD1 reflects the table's D call only, with no check against the DNA. TRBV21-1 is shown as a pseudogene. The sequence derives from a man aged 50-60 years in good health and CMV-seronegative. The sample taken for sequencing was PBMCs. CDR3 sequence: CASSKGRGRQPQHF. CDR3 in DNA: TGTGCCAGCAGCAAAGGAAGGGGTCGACAGCCCCAGCATTTT.